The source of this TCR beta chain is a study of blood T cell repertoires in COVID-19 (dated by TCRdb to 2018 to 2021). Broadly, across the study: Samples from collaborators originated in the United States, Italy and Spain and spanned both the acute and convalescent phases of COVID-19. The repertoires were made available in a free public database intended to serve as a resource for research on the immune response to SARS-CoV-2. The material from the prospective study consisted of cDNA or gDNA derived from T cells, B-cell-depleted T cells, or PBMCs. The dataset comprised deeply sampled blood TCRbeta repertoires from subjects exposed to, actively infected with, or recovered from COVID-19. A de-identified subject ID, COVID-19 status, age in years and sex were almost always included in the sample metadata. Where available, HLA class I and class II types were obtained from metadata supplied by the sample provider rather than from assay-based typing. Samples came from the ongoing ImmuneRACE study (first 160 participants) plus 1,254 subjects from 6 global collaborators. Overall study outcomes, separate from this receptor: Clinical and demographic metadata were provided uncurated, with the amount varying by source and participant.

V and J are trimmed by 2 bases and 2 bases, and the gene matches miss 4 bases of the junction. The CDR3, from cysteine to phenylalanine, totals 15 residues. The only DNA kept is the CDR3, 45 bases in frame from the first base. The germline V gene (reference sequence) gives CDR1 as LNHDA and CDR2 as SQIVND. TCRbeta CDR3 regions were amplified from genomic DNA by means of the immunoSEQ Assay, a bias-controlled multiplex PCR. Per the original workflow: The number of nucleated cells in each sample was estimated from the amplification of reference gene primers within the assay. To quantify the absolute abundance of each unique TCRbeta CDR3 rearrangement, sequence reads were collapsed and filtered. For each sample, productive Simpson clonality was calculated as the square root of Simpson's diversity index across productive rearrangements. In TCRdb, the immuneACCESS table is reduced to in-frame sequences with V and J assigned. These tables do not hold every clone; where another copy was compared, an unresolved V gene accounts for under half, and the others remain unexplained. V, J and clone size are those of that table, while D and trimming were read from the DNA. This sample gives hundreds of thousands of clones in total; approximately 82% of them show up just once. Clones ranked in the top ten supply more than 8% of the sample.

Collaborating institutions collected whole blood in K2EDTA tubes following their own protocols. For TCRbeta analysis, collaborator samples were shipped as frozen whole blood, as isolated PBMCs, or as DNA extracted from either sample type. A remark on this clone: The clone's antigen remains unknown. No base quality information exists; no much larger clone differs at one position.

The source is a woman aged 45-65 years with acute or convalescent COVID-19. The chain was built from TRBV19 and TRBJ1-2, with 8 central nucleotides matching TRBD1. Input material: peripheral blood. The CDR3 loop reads CASSIWTGTNYGYTF. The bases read TGTGCCAGTAGTATATGGACAGGGACAAACTATGGCTACACCTTC.